The 32 T cell receptor beta chains below come from one sample, sequenced in a study of blood T cells in healthy people across ages. Together with a sample-barcoded 5' primer, a J-beta primer mix was included in a second PCR lasting about 6 to 11 cycles. TCRdb fed the 5' RACE reads into MiXCR, producing one record per CDR3 protein. The sample includes more than 900,000 distinct CDR3 sequences, approximately 25% of them seen just once. This same sample was also taken into another study, of T cells of mothers and their children.

The sequencing sample was made of blood. Every receptor here comes from a girl between 2 and 10 years old in good health.

This clonotype came up a few times. The CDR3 carries no conserved terminal phenylalanine or tryptophan, so it likely arises from a read error. V is TRBV29-1 and J is TRBJ2-2, with no clear D. The CDR3 sequence is 12 residues long. V was trimmed by 5 bases and J by 6 bases, leaving 10 bases between them. Germline CDR1 SQVTM, CDR2 ANQGSEA. The CDR3 reads CSVWTRAGELFL. CDR3 nucleotides: TGCAGCGTTTGGACCAGAGCCGGGGAGCTGTTTCTT.

The chain combines TRBV14 with TRBJ2-3; D is unresolved. CDR3 length equals 15 residues. Trimming stripped 0 bases from V and 6 bases from J, with 13 bases between. Germline V gene sequence: CDR1 SGHDN, CDR2 FVKESK. The CDR3 DNA follows: TGTGCCAGCAGCCAAGATGTATGGCTAGAGGATACGCAGTATTTT. This codes for CASSQDVWLEDTQYF.

The chain is built from TRBV29-1 and TRBJ1-2; D perhaps matches TRBD1 (5 bases). This CDR3 spans 13 amino acids. V gave up 4 bases and J gave up 4 bases, with 13 bases separating them. The germline gives CDR1 SQVTM, CDR2 ANQGSEA. The CDR3 bases are TGCAGCGTTGTGGGGCAGAGTACCTATGGCTACACCTTC. Its translation: CSVVGQSTYGYTF.

This clonotype was seen a few times. This sequence joins TRBV6-6 and TRBJ2-5; TRBD1 or TRBD2 may be the D gene (5 bases each). Germline assignment: CDR1 MNHNY and CDR2 SVGAGI (reference sequence). The CDR3 runs to 14 residues. The V and J ends lost 1 base and 3 bases respectively, with 9 bases between them. The DNA for the CDR3 is TGTGCCAGCAGTTACTGGGACGGGAAAGAGACCCAGTACTTC. It specifies CASSYWDGKETQYF.

This clonotype was observed a few times. The chain employs TRBV20-1 and TRBJ2-5; 7 positions match TRBD2. J was trimmed by 5 bases and V by 0 bases; bases with no gene match: 12. The CDR3 spans 16 residues. CDR1 and CDR2 from the germline V gene are DFQATT and SNEGSKA (reference sequence). The CDR3 region is CSARDIVRREFETQYF. The CDR3 coding sequence is TGCAGTGCTAGAGATATCGTGAGGCGGGAGTTTGAGACCCAGTACTTC.

A note on this clonotype: Germline is not matched at one junction end, which may reflect a read error. This sequence joins TRBV28 and TRBJ2-5; weak D call: TRBD2 (6 bases). This CDR3 is built from 13 residues. Germline V gene sequence: CDR1 MDHEN, CDR2 SYDVKM. As DNA, the CDR3 is TGTGCCAGCAGTGTCAATACGGGAGTGCACGGGTTCTTC. This codes for CASSVNTGVHGFF.

The gene calls are TRBV28 and TRBJ2-1; tentatively, D is TRBD1 (6 bases). The CDR3 has 14 residues. Germline CDR1 MDHEN, CDR2 SYDVKM. The V and J ends lost 2 bases and 7 bases respectively, with 12 bases between them. CDR3 coding DNA: TGTGCCAGCAGTTTACTGCTCGACAGGAATGAGCAGTTCTTC. Encoded protein: CASSLLLDRNEQFF. Full variable domain (missing parts from reference TRBV28 and TRBJ2-1): DVKVTQSSRYLVKRTGEKVFLECVQDMDHENMFWYRQDPGLGLRLIYFSYDVKMKEKGDIPEGYSVSREKKERFSLILESASTNQTSMYLCASSLLLDRNEQFFGPGTRLTVL.

The chain carries TRBV29-1 and TRBJ1-4; D unresolved. CDR1 is SQVTM, CDR2 ANQGSEA, per germline. Trimming shortened V by 7 bases and J by 6 bases, and 18 bases separated the two germline ends. This CDR3 spans 14 amino acids. Here the CDR3 reads CSAIDDGVHEKLFF. The CDR3 bases are TGCAGCGCAATAGACGACGGGGTTCATGAAAAACTGTTTTTT.

This sequence joins TRBV7-2 and TRBJ2-2; D not certain. Germline V gives CDR1 SGHTA, CDR2 FQGNSA. This CDR3 spans 14 amino acids. Trimming cost V 4 bases and J 9 bases, with 15 bases left between them. In DNA form, the CDR3 reads TGTGCCAGCAGCTCCGAGTCTAGGTCCCGGGAGCTGTTTTTT. It specifies CASSSESRSRELFF.

The chain carries TRBV7-8 and TRBJ2-7; D may be TRBD1 (5 bases). The CDR3 contains 14 residues. The germline V gene has CDR1 SGHVS and CDR2 FQNEAQ. Trimming left V 3 bases short and J 0 bases short, with 9 bases between. The CDR3 loop reads CASSFLQDSYEQYF. The CDR3 nucleotides read TGTGCCAGCAGCTTTCTACAGGACTCCTACGAGCAGTACTTC.

The chain couples TRBV7-2 to TRBJ1-2, with 8 positions matching TRBD1. J lost 4 bases, V lost 6 bases, and 7 bases had no gene match. Germline V CDR1 and CDR2: SGHTA, FQGNSA. The CDR3 sequence is 14 residues long. This chain's CDR3 is CASSPRTGSYGYTF. The DNA of the CDR3 is TGTGCCAGCAGTCCTCGGACAGGGAGCTATGGCTACACCTTC.

This clonotype was seen only a few times. The rearrangement joins TRBV4-1 to TRBJ1-4; D may be TRBD1 (6 bases). The CDR3 covers 14 residues. Between the trimmed V and J ends, which lost 4 bases and 4 bases, there was a span of 10 bases. Looked up from germline, CDR1 is MGHRA and CDR2 is YSYEKL. CDR3 DNA: TGCGCCAGCAGCCCCCCCAGGGGTAATGAAAAACTGTTTTTT. It yields the protein CASSPPRGNEKLFF.

This clonotype was recorded a few times. The chain uses TRBV27 and TRBJ2-2; D is unresolved. Germline loops: CDR1 MNHEY, CDR2 SMNVEV (reference sequence). There are 12 residues in the CDR3. V was pared by 4 bases and J by 6 bases, with 6 bases between. The chain's CDR3 is CASSSRPGELFF. In DNA, the CDR3 is TGTGCCAGCAGTTCCAGGCCCGGGGAGCTGTTTTTT.

In its sample, this clonotype was seen a few times. This chain connects TRBV29-1 to TRBJ2-5, with a possible D match to TRBD1 (5 bases). This CDR3 region has 12 residues. In germline, CDR1 is SQVTM, CDR2 ANQGSEA. V gave up 6 bases and J gave up 0 bases, with 8 bases separating them. This CDR3 reads CSVQDDQETQYF. In DNA, the CDR3 is TGCAGCGTACAGGACGACCAAGAGACCCAGTACTTC.

Concerning this clonotype itself: The CDR3 carries no conserved terminal phenylalanine or tryptophan, so it likely arises from a read error. The chain combines TRBV7-9 with TRBJ2-1; 7 nucleotides line up with TRBD2. J was trimmed by 2 bases and V by 5 bases; bases with no gene match: 9. The V gene's germline CDR1 is SEHNR and CDR2 FQNEAQ (reference sequence). The CDR3 consists of 16 residues. CDR3 amino acids: CASSPLAGEAYNEQFL. CDR3 sequence (DNA): TGTGCCAGCAGCCCCCTGGCGGGGGAGGCCTACAATGAGCAGTTCCTC.

The chain joins TRBV29-1 to TRBJ2-7; D may be TRBD2 (5 bases). V shed 1 base and J shed 2 bases, with 21 bases lying between them. The CDR3 has 17 amino acids. Germline V gives CDR1 SQVTM, CDR2 ANQGSEA. CDR3 protein: CSVEGRGGNSATYEQYF. Written as DNA, the CDR3 is TGCAGCGTTGAAGGCCGAGGAGGAAATAGCGCAACCTACGAGCAGTACTTC.

The V call is TRBV28, the J call TRBJ2-7; D not resolved. The CDR3 runs 15 residues. V was pared by 3 bases and J by 3 bases, with 15 bases between. The germline V gene encodes CDR1 MDHEN and CDR2 SYDVKM. Here the CDR3 DNA reads TGTGCCAGCAGTTTTCGCCCTGGGCTGTTCTACGAGCAGTACTTC. Its translation is CASSFRPGLFYEQYF.

This clonotype was counted between two and nine times. This chain links TRBV18 with TRBJ2-1; D might be TRBD1 (5 bases). TRBJ2-5 matches the DNA end more closely, so the J call is doubtful. The CDR3 is 13 amino acids. Looked up from germline, CDR1 is KGHSH and CDR2 is LQKENI. CDR3 bases: TGTGCCAGCTCACCTTCAGGGCGAGAGACCCAGTACTTC. Residues: CASSPSGRETQYF.

The gene calls are TRBV11-2 and TRBJ2-1; D remains ambiguous. In germline, CDR1 is SGHAT, CDR2 FQNNGV. V lost 5 bases, J lost 10 bases, and 15 bases lay in between. The CDR3 has 13 amino acids. The CDR3 DNA reads as TGTGCCAGCAGCCCGACGACTTCTTTCGAGCAGTTCTTC. The encoded protein is CASSPTTSFEQFF.

The sample holds a few counts of this clonotype. The chain is built from TRBV10-3 and TRBJ2-5; 8 bases map to TRBD2. Matching the DNA end better, TRBJ2-1 makes the J call doubtful. The CDR3 is 15 amino acids. Germline CDR1 ENHRY, CDR2 SYGVKD. The CDR3 loop is CAISESGTSGDEQFF. CDR3 nucleotide sequence: TGTGCCATCAGTGAGTCAGGGACTAGTGGGGATGAGCAGTTCTTC.

This clonotype occurred a few times. The V and J genes are TRBV7-9 and TRBJ2-3; D possibly uses TRBD1 or TRBD2 (5 bases each). The V gene lost 3 bases and the J gene lost 11 bases, with 12 bases spanning the gap. Germline values: CDR1 SEHNR, CDR2 FQNEAQ (reference sequence). This CDR3 spans 12 amino acids. CDR3 DNA: TGTGCCAGCAGCTTGCCCGGGACGTGGCAGTATTTT. Translating it yields CASSLPGTWQYF.

The rearrangement uses TRBV5-6 and TRBJ2-5; a weak D match, TRBD2 (6 bases). Per the germline V gene, CDR1 is SGHDT and CDR2 is YYEEEE. V lost 3 bases to trimming and J lost 2 bases, with 20 bases between them. This CDR3 region has 17 residues. The CDR3 bases are TGTGCCAGCAGCTCTACCACCGGGAGTCGATTACAAGAGACCCAGTACTTC. Protein product: CASSSTTGSRLQETQYF.

This sequence joins TRBV29-1 and TRBJ2-1; no clear D gene. The DNA end is more similar to TRBJ2-5, so the J call may be wrong. The CDR3 consists of 11 residues. From germline, CDR1 is SQVTM and CDR2 ANQGSEA. The CDR3 nucleotides are TGCAGCGTTGGAGTGAAAGAGACCCAGTACTTC. This gives the protein CSVGVKETQYF.

A few counts support this clonotype. The gene calls are TRBV19 and TRBJ2-7; tentative D call: TRBD2 (6 bases). CDR1 LNHDA and CDR2 SQIVND come from the germline V gene (reference sequence). The V end lost 1 base, the J end lost 3 bases, and 13 bases lay between the germline ends. There are 15 residues in the CDR3. The CDR3 spells CASSIGAGSNYEQYF. CDR3 nucleotide sequence: TGTGCCAGTAGTATAGGGGCGGGAAGTAACTACGAGCAGTACTTC.

The rearrangement uses TRBV29-1 and TRBJ2-4; possibly TRBD1 for D (5 bases). V was trimmed by 7 bases and J by 8 bases, leaving 15 bases between them. This CDR3 has 12 residues. Germline values: CDR1 SQVTM, CDR2 ANQGSEA. CDR3 DNA sequence: TGCAGCGCTAGAAGTCCAGGGCACATTCAGTACTTC. This encodes CSARSPGHIQYF.

V is TRBV15 and J is TRBJ2-7; D not certain. The V gene's germline CDR1 is LNHNV and CDR2 YYDKDF (reference sequence). The length of the CDR3 is 14 residues. The V end lost 0 bases, the J end lost 2 bases, and 8 bases lay between the germline ends. CDR3 nucleotide sequence: TGTGCCACCAGCAGAGAGCCAGGCGCCTACGAGCAGTACTTC. Translating gives CATSREPGAYEQYF.

The chain is built from TRBV28 and TRBJ1-4; D unresolved. V was cut by 3 bases and J by 7 bases, with 15 bases left in between. The CDR3 is made up of 15 amino acids. Germline V gives CDR1 MDHEN, CDR2 SYDVKM. CDR3 in amino acids: CASSFGRTDGEKLFF. Written as DNA, the CDR3 is TGTGCCAGCAGTTTTGGGAGGACGGATGGTGAAAAACTGTTTTTT. Full variable domain (missing parts from reference TRBV28 and TRBJ1-4): DVKVTQSSRYLVKRTGEKVFLECVQDMDHENMFWYRQDPGLGLRLIYFSYDVKMKEKGDIPEGYSVSREKKERFSLILESASTNQTSMYLCASSFGRTDGEKLFFGSGTQLSVL.

In this sample, this clonotype turned up a few times. The rearrangement joins TRBV2 to TRBJ2-2; the match to TRBD1 covers 8 bases. Per germline, CDR1 SNHLY and CDR2 FYNNEI. The CDR3 has 17 amino acids. J lost 1 base, V lost 5 bases, and 9 bases had no gene match. The CDR3 bases are TGTGCCAGCAGTACTGGCCGGGACAGGTTGAACACCGGGGAGCTGTTTTTT. Translated: CASSTGRDRLNTGELFF.

This clonotype was counted a few times. The rearrangement uses TRBV7-2 and TRBJ2-7; TRBD2 agrees at 13 bases. The V gene end was trimmed by 5 bases and the J gene end by 3 bases; junction bases not matched to a gene: 10. The CDR3 is made up of 17 amino acids. The germline V gene encodes CDR1 SGHTA and CDR2 FQGNSA. CDR3 nucleotides: TGTGCCAGCAGCGCGACTAGCGGGGGGATATCTGGCTACGAGCAGTACTTC. Protein product: CASSATSGGISGYEQYF.

This clonotype was detected only once. The chain combines TRBV4-3 with TRBJ2-3, with 9 bases aligning to TRBD1. Germline CDR1 and CDR2: LGHNA and YSLEER. V lost 0 bases to trimming and J lost 3 bases; unmatched junction nucleotides: 7. The CDR3 is 17 residues long. CDR3 sequence reads: CASSQDAPGQGTDTQYF. CDR3 in DNA: TGCGCCAGCAGCCAAGACGCCCCGGGACAGGGAACAGATACGCAGTATTTT.

The rearrangement uses TRBV7-9 and TRBJ2-7; TRBD1 might be the D (5 bases). This CDR3 has 15 amino acids. Trimming removed 5 bases at V and 2 bases at J, with 16 bases between. Germline loops: CDR1 SEHNR, CDR2 FQNEAQ (reference sequence). The CDR3 here is CASSRVPDTTYEQYF. Here the CDR3 DNA reads TGTGCCAGCAGCCGGGTTCCGGACACCACCTACGAGCAGTACTTC.

In its sample, this clonotype was seen a few times. This chain connects TRBV6-5 to TRBJ1-5; D ambiguous. The CDR3 is 14 residues long. Germline V gene sequence: CDR1 MNHEY, CDR2 SVGAGI. V was cut by 8 bases and J by 0 bases, with 11 bases left in between. The CDR3 spells CASSGGSSNQPQHF. The CDR3 DNA sequence: TGTGCCAGCTCAGGCGGGAGTAGCAATCAGCCCCAGCATTTT.